Only a few counts were recorded for the clone carrying this TCR beta chain. Germline DNA was also extracted, and blood RNA derived from unsorted whole blood. This sample is part of a study of tumor-infiltrating lymphocytes in primary liver carcinoma. Study information: All lesions had stage T1-T3 N0M0 and roughly 4 to 11 cm widths.

Starting material of 500 to 600 ng total RNA yielded TCR beta cDNA via a constant-region primer. Three nested multiplex PCR rounds of slightly modified ARM-PCR generated TCR beta libraries. The study ran its first two PCR rounds for approximately 10 cycles each, using TRBV1-TRBV30 forward primers and a C-beta reverse primer. TCRdb recomputed calls from the multiplex PCR reads with MiXCR, one row per CDR3 protein. The table includes around 330,000 distinct CDR3 sequences, approximately 60% detected once. The germline CDR1 and CDR2 sequences are SEHNR and FQNEAQ (reference sequence). CDR3 length: 18 residues. V lost 1 base to trimming and J lost 0 bases, with 13 bases between them.

The sequenced sample consisted of peripheral blood. The genes are TRBV7-9 and TRBJ2-6; possibly TRBD1 or TRBD2 for D (5 bases each). The TCR sequence derives from a man aged 35 to 55 with primary liver carcinoma and hepatitis B virus infection. CDR3 DNA sequence: TGTGCCAGCAGCTTAGGGGGCGGGTGGAGCTCTGGGGCCAACGTCCTGACTTTC. This encodes CASSLGGGWSSGANVLTF.